This T cell receptor (beta chain) is drawn from a study of CD8 T cells in ankylosing spondylitis. This clonotype was detected ten times or more. Its target is not known. With 4 bases clipped from V and 1 base from J, the junction kept 13 bases outside the gene matches. The V gene's germline CDR1 is DFQATT and CDR2 SNEGSKA (reference sequence). This CDR3 contains 19 residues. Findings of the study overall: In reactive arthritis synovial fluid and blood, some motif variants had been reported before.

A single record per CDR3 protein comes from TCRdb applying MiXCR to the 5' RACE reads. Of some 130,000 distinct CDR3 sequences in the sample, approximately 9.7% were seen once. The receptor comes from a male donor with ankylosing spondylitis or in good health (not recorded which). The chain uses TRBV20-1 and TRBJ2-3; TRBD2 agrees at 14 bases. Material for sequencing was blood, either unsorted or a sorted T cell fraction (not recorded which). The CDR3 loop reads CSATPPGLAGGIGTDTQYF. CDR3 sequence (DNA): TGCAGTGCTACACCCCCCGGACTAGCGGGAGGTATCGGCACAGATACGCAGTATTTT.